The rows below give T cell receptor beta chains drawn from one sample of a study of blood T cells in healthy people across ages. TCRdb fed the 5' RACE reads into MiXCR, producing one record per CDR3 protein. The sample holds some 930,000 distinct CDR3 sequences, around 29% seen once. This sample was shared with a second study, whose subject was T cells of mothers and their children.

The sequencing input was blood. These receptors were taken from a woman aged 40 to 49 in good health. Each CDR3 is given with its conserved first and last residue. The order of the fields is J gene, D gene, clone size, V gene, CDR3 protein, CDR3 DNA. A D gene is named only where the DNA matches it firmly. Expanded clones get a size class; other rows say once, few or many, or leave the size out.

J gene: TRBJ2-1
D gene: TRBD2
clone size: -
V gene: TRBV28
CDR3 protein: CASSLPHRLAGANEQFF
CDR3 DNA: TGTGCCAGCAGTTTGCCCCACCGGCTAGCGGGGGCAAATGAGCAGTTCTTC

J gene: TRBJ2-1
D gene: TRBD2
clone size: few
V gene: TRBV5-1
CDR3 protein: CASSLSRAGAYNEQFF
CDR3 DNA: TGCGCCAGCAGCTTGTCCCGGGCGGGGGCCTACAATGAGCAGTTCTTC

J gene: TRBJ1-1
D gene: -
clone size: -
V gene: TRBV20-1
CDR3 protein: CSATGRTGTEAFF
CDR3 DNA: TGCAGTGCCACGGGACGGACGGGCACTGAAGCTTTCTTT

J gene: TRBJ1-2
D gene: -
clone size: -
V gene: TRBV29-1
CDR3 protein: CSVVGVTNYGYTF
CDR3 DNA: TGCAGCGTTGTGGGGGTCACGAACTATGGCTACACCTTC

J gene: TRBJ1-2
D gene: TRBD1
clone size: -
V gene: TRBV4-3
CDR3 protein: CASSQDTGDDYGYTF
CDR3 DNA: TGCGCCAGCAGCCAAGATACAGGGGACGACTATGGCTACACCTTC

J gene: TRBJ1-2
D gene: -
clone size: few
V gene: TRBV7-2
CDR3 protein: CASSLARTSTNYGYTF
CDR3 DNA: TGTGCCAGCAGCTTAGCCCGGACATCCACTAACTATGGCTACACCTTC

J gene: TRBJ2-3
D gene: -
clone size: -
V gene: TRBV15
CDR3 protein: CATSLLRDTQYF
CDR3 DNA: TGTGCCACCAGCTTACTTAGAGATACGCAGTATTTT

J gene: TRBJ2-3
D gene: TRBD1
clone size: few
V gene: TRBV2
CDR3 protein: CASTRTGASSTDTQYF
CDR3 DNA: TGTGCCAGCACTCGGACAGGGGCTTCTAGCACAGATACGCAGTATTTT

J gene: TRBJ1-2
D gene: TRBD1
clone size: -
V gene: TRBV9
CDR3 protein: CASSVVPDRSLGYTF
CDR3 DNA: TGTGCCAGCAGCGTAGTCCCGGACAGGAGTCTGGGCTACACCTTC

J gene: TRBJ1-4
D gene: -
clone size: -
V gene: TRBV6-1
CDR3 protein: CASTVRGREKLFF
CDR3 DNA: TGTGCCAGCACTGTTAGAGGGCGTGAAAAACTGTTTTTT

J gene: TRBJ2-3
D gene: TRBD2
clone size: -
V gene: TRBV9
CDR3 protein: CASSVGGGGAPDTQYF
CDR3 DNA: TGTGCCAGCAGCGTAGGCGGCGGGGGGGCCCCAGATACGCAGTATTTT

J gene: TRBJ1-5
D gene: TRBD1
clone size: -
V gene: TRBV7-2
CDR3 protein: CASSLQGARDQPQHF
CDR3 DNA: TGTGCCAGCAGCTTGCAGGGGGCGCGAGATCAGCCCCAGCATTTT

J gene: TRBJ2-1
D gene: TRBD1
clone size: -
V gene: TRBV5-6
CDR3 protein: CASSSPLTGSSYNEQFF
CDR3 DNA: TGTGCCAGCAGCTCTCCCTTGACAGGGAGCTCCTACAATGAGCAGTTCTTC

J gene: TRBJ1-1
D gene: -
clone size: -
V gene: TRBV3-1
CDR3 protein: CASSQDTPNTEAFF
CDR3 DNA: TGTGCCAGCAGCCAAGACACCCCGAACACTGAAGCTTTCTTT

J gene: TRBJ2-1
D gene: TRBD1
clone size: few
V gene: TRBV28
CDR3 protein: CASTIPRGRGGEQFF
CDR3 DNA: TGTGCCAGCACCATCCCCAGGGGGCGAGGGGGTGAGCAGTTCTTC

J gene: TRBJ2-3
D gene: TRBD2
clone size: -
V gene: TRBV7-2
CDR3 protein: CASSLAGVGGSADTQYF
CDR3 DNA: TGTGCCAGCAGCTTAGCTGGGGTCGGGGGGAGCGCAGATACGCAGTATTTT

J gene: TRBJ1-2
D gene: TRBD1
clone size: -
V gene: TRBV27
CDR3 protein: CASSTGRTGDIYGYTF
CDR3 DNA: TGTGCCAGCAGTACGGGGCGGACAGGGGATATATATGGCTACACCTTC

J gene: TRBJ1-5
D gene: TRBD1
clone size: few
V gene: TRBV28
CDR3 protein: CASSSTGQGRRGQPQHF
CDR3 DNA: TGTGCCAGCAGTTCCACCGGACAGGGGCGCCGTGGTCAGCCCCAGCATTTT

J gene: TRBJ2-7
D gene: TRBD1
clone size: few
V gene: TRBV28
CDR3 protein: CASSFRTGGNEQYF
CDR3 DNA: TGTGCCAGCAGTTTCAGGACAGGGGGCAACGAGCAGTACTTC

J gene: TRBJ2-3
D gene: -
clone size: -
V gene: TRBV7-8
CDR3 protein: CASSLVSRSDLPYF
CDR3 DNA: TGTGCCAGCAGCTTAGTCTCTAGGTCAGACCTTCCGTATTTT

J gene: TRBJ1-1
D gene: -
clone size: few
V gene: TRBV5-1
CDR3 protein: CASVAYSGADGTEAFF
CDR3 DNA: TGCGCCAGCGTAGCCTACTCAGGGGCAGATGGCACTGAAGCTTTCTTT

J gene: TRBJ2-7
D gene: -
clone size: many
V gene: TRBV11-2
CDR3 protein: CASGYYEQYF
CDR3 DNA: TGTGCCAGCGGTTACTACGAGCAGTACTTC

J gene: TRBJ2-1
D gene: TRBD1
clone size: few
V gene: TRBV18
CDR3 protein: CASSPGTGEGEQFF
CDR3 DNA: TGTGCCAGCTCACCAGGGACAGGGGAAGGCGAGCAGTTCTTC

J gene: TRBJ2-7
D gene: -
clone size: -
V gene: TRBV11-2
CDR3 protein: CASSWIGDGEQYF
CDR3 DNA: TGTGCCAGCAGCTGGATTGGGGATGGTGAGCAGTACTTC

J gene: TRBJ1-2
D gene: -
clone size: -
V gene: TRBV18
CDR3 protein: CASSHPGTPYGYTF
CDR3 DNA: TGTGCCAGCTCACACCCCGGGACACCCTATGGCTACACCTTC

J gene: TRBJ2-5
D gene: -
clone size: many
V gene: TRBV28
CDR3 protein: CASRSGLSRTQYF
CDR3 DNA: TGTGCCAGCAGATCTGGTTTGTCGAGGACCCAGTACTTC

J gene: TRBJ2-5
D gene: -
clone size: many
V gene: TRBV5-1
CDR3 protein: CASSLEIWEETQYF
CDR3 DNA: TGCGCCAGCAGCTTGGAGATTTGGGAGGAGACCCAGTACTTC

J gene: TRBJ2-7
D gene: TRBD1
clone size: many
V gene: TRBV7-3
CDR3 protein: CASSQTGGLLYEQYF
CDR3 DNA: TGTGCCAGCAGCCAGACAGGGGGGTTACTCTACGAGCAGTACTTC

J gene: TRBJ1-1
D gene: -
clone size: many
V gene: TRBV18
CDR3 protein: CASSPQNTEAFF
CDR3 DNA: TGTGCCAGCTCACCACAGAACACTGAAGCTTTCTTT

J gene: TRBJ1-2
D gene: -
clone size: few
V gene: TRBV18
CDR3 protein: CASSPLQGEPEGYTF
CDR3 DNA: TGTGCCAGCTCACCACTTCAAGGGGAACCGGAAGGCTACACCTTC

J gene: TRBJ1-2
D gene: -
clone size: -
V gene: TRBV5-1
CDR3 protein: CASTPESGGYTF
CDR3 DNA: TGCGCCAGCACCCCCGAGAGCGGGGGCTACACCTTC

J gene: TRBJ2-7
D gene: -
clone size: many
V gene: TRBV29-1
CDR3 protein: CSVEGHSAYEQYF
CDR3 DNA: TGCAGCGTTGAAGGGCATTCCGCCTACGAGCAGTACTTC

J gene: TRBJ2-5
D gene: -
clone size: -
V gene: TRBV3-1
CDR3 protein: CASSQADREDLETQYF
CDR3 DNA: TGTGCCAGCAGCCAAGCCGACAGGGAGGATCTGGAGACCCAGTACTTC

J gene: TRBJ1-2
D gene: -
clone size: -
V gene: TRBV7-8
CDR3 protein: CASSLVDGRRAANYGYTF
CDR3 DNA: TGTGCCAGCAGCTTAGTGGATGGGCGGAGGGCGGCTAACTATGGCTACACCTTC

J gene: TRBJ2-7
D gene: -
clone size: many
V gene: TRBV4-1
CDR3 protein: CASSQEEYYEQYF
CDR3 DNA: TGCGCCAGCAGCCAAGAAGAATACTACGAGCAGTACTTC

J gene: TRBJ2-1
D gene: TRBD1
clone size: -
V gene: TRBV9
CDR3 protein: CASSPGQGASNEQFF
CDR3 DNA: TGTGCCAGCAGCCCCGGACAGGGGGCTAGCAATGAGCAGTTCTTC

J gene: TRBJ2-3
D gene: -
clone size: many
V gene: TRBV29-1
CDR3 protein: CSVADRRPADTQYF
CDR3 DNA: TGCAGCGTTGCTGACAGGCGCCCGGCAGATACGCAGTATTTT

J gene: TRBJ2-1
D gene: -
clone size: -
V gene: TRBV7-2
CDR3 protein: CASQGVFRSCNEQFF
CDR3 DNA: TGTGCCAGCCAGGGAGTTTTTCGATCCTGCAATGAGCAGTTCTTC

J gene: TRBJ2-3
D gene: -
clone size: -
V gene: TRBV10-3
CDR3 protein: CAISDRGVSTDTQYF
CDR3 DNA: TGTGCCATCAGTGACCGTGGGGTTAGCACAGATACGCAGTATTTT